The clone carrying this T cell receptor beta chain has only one observation. What it binds is unknown. This sample is drawn from a study of cytomegalovirus exposure and HLA in healthy donors. Study context: A subsequent analysis reported that the 120 validation repertoires were produced on the same platform that had also been used for the roughly 670 first-cohort repertoires. Study-level results: A few CMV-associated chains were confirmed in vitro to be specific for CMV antigens. Among TCR beta chains, those listed as cytomegalovirus-associated numbered about 160.

The CDR3 consists of 15 residues. J lost 1 base, V lost 3 bases, and 1 base had no gene match. The germline gives CDR1 SGHAT, CDR2 FQNNGV. TCRdb keeps only in-frame clones here, not all; method: immunoSEQ multiplex PCR. There are 70,000 to 95,000 clones in the sample; roughly 93% occur only once, and 3.6% lies in the top ten. This sequence originates from a woman in her 30s in good health and CMV-seronegative. Sequencing input: PBMCs. The chain joins TRBV11-2 to TRBJ2-3; 10 nucleotides line up with TRBD2. The CDR3, as DNA: TGTGCCAGCAGCTTCGGGACTAGCGGCACAGATACGCAGTATTTT. It specifies CASSFGTSGTDTQYF.